What follows describes a single T cell receptor beta chain. In the PCR, 60 Vbeta and 13 Jbeta primers were used. Some clones are missing from TCRdb's copy, which holds only in-frame ones; the method was immunoSEQ multiplex PCR. This table holds 90,000 to 110,000 clones, 73% found once. The sample belongs to a study of cytomegalovirus exposure and HLA in healthy donors. Germline assignment: CDR1 SGHTA and CDR2 FQGNSA. The CDR3 consists of 16 residues. J gave up 1 base and V 5 bases, and 7 bases lay outside the gene matches. Sequenced input: PBMCs. This clonotype was sampled from a middle-aged man in good health and CMV-seronegative. The chain joins TRBV7-2 to TRBJ1-1; TRBD1 aligns across 10 bases. CDR3 region: CASSVDRGLANTEAFF. The DNA of the CDR3 is TGTGCCAGCAGCGTGGACAGGGGGTTGGCGAACACTGAAGCTTTCTTT.